The following is a TCR beta chain sequence with its context. Trimming stripped 2 bases from V and 6 bases from J, with 14 bases between. Germline CDR1 MNHEY, CDR2 SVGEGT. The CDR3 contains 14 residues. This sample was included in a study of blood T cell repertoires in COVID-19. Study background: From the United States, Italy and Spain came samples of acute and convalescent COVID-19.

Sequenced by immunoSEQ multiplex PCR; TCRdb stores in-frame clones only, minus some. The data show approximately 160,000 clones, approximately 93% seen once. The chain employs TRBV6-2 or TRBV6-3 and TRBJ2-7; the D gene is possibly TRBD1 (5 bases). The sequence derives from a woman aged 55-70 years with COVID-19, enrolled during active disease. The sample consisted of peripheral blood. The CDR3 DNA sequence: TGTGCCAGCAGTTACGTAGGGGCGATCGGCGAGCAGTACTTC. Residues: CASSYVGAIGEQYF.